The entry below describes one T cell receptor (beta chain). Its specificity is not known. The data were obtained in a study of post-analysis software for immune sequencing data. Points from the study as a whole: Controls showed lower frequencies than patients for 5 or 6 TRBV segments, and TRBV5-6, TRBV5-1 and TRBV20-1 were among these. Versus controls, multiple sclerosis patients showed significantly lower diversity (normalized Chao1).

The ends were cut back, 3 bases at V and 1 base at J, with 16 bases in the middle. This CDR3 region has 18 residues. CDR1 SEHNR and CDR2 FQNEAQ come from the germline V gene (reference sequence). Libraries were made from TCR beta cDNA, and they carried unique molecular identifiers. Input amounts of 1 to 10 million T cells were used. These gave approximately 500,000 cDNA molecules, so each molecule approximated one T cell. TCRdb re-called the PCR reads with MiXCR, one entry per CDR3 protein. The sample shows a few hundred thousand distinct CDR3 sequences, less than 35% of them seen only once. The sample taken for sequencing was blood. The clonotype comes from a girl between 5 and 17 years old with multiple sclerosis. The chain has TRBV7-9 and TRBJ2-6, with D perhaps matching TRBD1 (6 bases). CDR3 bases: TGTGCCAGCAGCTTTACAGGCAGGGGCATTTCTGGGGCCAACGTCCTGACTTTC. This codes for CASSFTGRGISGANVLTF.